Each of the 23 T cell receptor beta chains below was sequenced from the same sample in a study of cytomegalovirus exposure and HLA in healthy donors. Produced via immunoSEQ multiplex PCR; TCRdb's table is partial and in-frame only. The sample shows 150,000 or so clones, 85% to 90% of them seen only once. Sequenced input: PBMCs. The receptors come from a woman in her twenties or thirties in good health and CMV-seronegative.

This rearrangement joins TRBV4-2 to TRBJ2-7; tentative D call: TRBD1 (6 bases). This CDR3 comprises 13 residues. Between the trimmed V and J ends, which lost 3 bases and 6 bases, there was a span of 12 bases. Germline CDR1 and CDR2: LGHNA and YNFKEQ. The DNA for the CDR3 is TGTGCCAGCAGCCAGGACAGCTGGTCCGAGCAGTACTTC. Translating gives CASSQDSWSEQYF.

The rearrangement links TRBV7-6 to TRBJ1-1; weak D call: TRBD1 (6 bases). V was clipped by 3 bases and J by 0 bases, with 14 bases between them. The CDR3 runs to 16 residues. CDR1 SGHVS and CDR2 FNYEAQ come from the germline V gene. The CDR3 DNA is TGTGCCAGCAGCTTTCAGGGAGGGGGGTTGAACACTGAAGCTTTCTTT. Translating it yields CASSFQGGGLNTEAFF.

This clone was picked up one time. The CDR3 loop reads CASSLAGTGFSYEQYF. The CDR3 coding sequence is TGTGCCAGCAGCTTGGCCGGGACAGGGTTTTCCTACGAGCAGTACTTC. V is TRBV7-2 and J is TRBJ2-7, with 9 bases that match TRBD1. Germline-derived CDR1 and CDR2 are SGHTA and FQGNSA. J lost 1 base, V lost 3 bases, and 7 bases had no gene match. This CDR3 region has 16 residues. Full variable domain (missing parts from reference TRBV7-2 and TRBJ2-7): GAGVSQSPSNKVTEKGKDVELRCDPISGHTALYWYRQSLGQGLEFLIYFQGNSAPDKSGLPSDRFSAERTGGSVSTLTIQRTQQEDSAVYLCASSLAGTGFSYEQYFGPGTRLTVT.

Here the CDR3 DNA reads TGTGCCTGGAGAAATGGAGGTACCTTCTACGAGCAGTACTTC. It specifies CAWRNGGTFYEQYF. The chain recombines TRBV30 with TRBJ2-7, with a possible D match to TRBD2 (5 bases). Trimming removed 3 bases at V and 3 bases at J, with 15 bases between. The CDR3 is made up of 14 amino acids. CDR1 is GTSNPN and CDR2 is SVGIG in the germline V gene (reference sequence).

As to this clone: Other DNA sequences in the same sample also yield this CDR3. CDR3 DNA: TGTGCCTGGAGTGTACTGGGAGGCACTGAAGCTTTCTTT. Residues: CAWSVLGGTEAFF. The chain combines TRBV30 with TRBJ1-1; D ambiguous. There are 13 residues in the CDR3. Trimming shortened V by 0 bases and J by 4 bases, and 9 bases separated the two germline ends. The V gene's germline CDR1 is GTSNPN and CDR2 SVGIG (reference sequence).

This chain links TRBV5-6 with TRBJ2-7; 9 bases are shared with TRBD1. Germline V gives CDR1 SGHDT, CDR2 YYEEEE. This CDR3 is built from 14 residues. Trimming at V came to 1 base and at J to 5 bases, leaving 4 bases not matched to a gene. CDR3 loop: CASSLPDRGHEQYF. The CDR3 DNA follows: TGTGCCAGCAGCTTGCCGGACAGGGGCCACGAGCAGTACTTC.

As concerns this clone: At one of its ends the junction is not consistent with the germline gene, which may arise from a read error. The J gene is TRBJ1-2, the V gene TRBV25-1; D is possibly TRBD1 (5 bases). Germline CDR1 and CDR2: MGHDK and SYGVNS. There are 13 residues in the CDR3. This chain's CDR3 is CASRDPDSYGYTF. Here the CDR3 DNA reads TGTGCCAGCCGTGATCCAGACAGCTATGGCTACACCTTC.

The gene calls are TRBV6-5 and TRBJ2-7; D gene unclear. The germline CDR1 and CDR2 sequences are MNHEY and SVGAGI. V lost 0 bases and J lost 4, with 13 bases in between. This CDR3 spans 15 amino acids. The CDR3 sequence is CASSYSVYTAYEQYF. CDR3 in DNA: TGTGCCAGCAGTTACTCGGTTTATACAGCTTACGAGCAGTACTTC.

This clone occurred a few times. The rearrangement joins TRBV5-1 to TRBJ2-7; D might be TRBD2 (5 bases). Trimming shortened V by 6 bases and J by 4 bases, and 14 bases separated the two germline ends. The germline V gene encodes CDR1 SGHRS and CDR2 YFSETQ. This CDR3 spans 13 amino acids. CDR3 loop: CASTGEIAYEQYF. In nucleotides, the CDR3 is TGCGCCAGCACCGGGGAAATAGCATACGAGCAGTACTTC.

The chain recombines TRBV5-4 with TRBJ2-3; 10 bases line up with TRBD2. Losses at the gene ends were 2 bases for V and 2 bases for J; bases not matched to a gene: 2. This CDR3 contains 15 residues. Germline CDR1 reads SGHNT; CDR2 reads YYREEE (reference sequence). Here the CDR3 reads CASSFTSGATDTQYF. The CDR3 coding sequence is TGTGCCAGCAGCTTTACTAGCGGGGCCACAGATACGCAGTATTTT.

A single count supports this clone. The chain uses TRBV6-1 and TRBJ1-5, with D possibly being TRBD1 (5 bases). CDR3 length equals 14 residues. Per germline, CDR1 MNHNS and CDR2 SASEGT. The V end was cut by 7 bases, the J end by 6 bases, with 16 bases between. In DNA, the CDR3 is TGTGCCAGCATCCGGGACCTCGGGAGTCAGCCCCAGCATTTT. It translates to CASIRDLGSQPQHF.

The chain joins TRBV4-1 to TRBJ2-5, with D possibly being TRBD1 (5 bases). The germline gives CDR1 MGHRA, CDR2 YSYEKL. This CDR3 is built from 16 residues. V was trimmed by 4 bases and J by 1 base, leaving 16 bases between them. The CDR3: CASSPAPTATQETQYF. CDR3 in DNA: TGCGCCAGCAGCCCCGCCCCGACAGCGACCCAAGAGACCCAGTACTTC.

The CDR3 sequence: CASSFGPSSYNSPLHF. The DNA for the CDR3 is TGTGCCAGCAGTTTCGGTCCTAGCTCCTATAATTCACCCCTCCACTTT. V gene TRBV27 combines with J gene TRBJ1-6; D unresolved. The CDR3 covers 16 residues. Per germline, CDR1 MNHEY and CDR2 SMNVEV (reference sequence). V lost 3 bases and J lost 0, with 9 bases in between.

The rearrangement links TRBV5-1 to TRBJ1-2; D gene unclear. V gave up 5 bases and J gave up 7 bases, with 18 bases separating them. CDR1 SGHRS and CDR2 YFSETQ come from the germline V gene. This CDR3 region has 14 residues. DNA for the CDR3: TGCGCCAGCAGTTCGCCAGGCGCAGCGGGTGGCTACACCTTC. Translated, it gives CASSSPGAAGGYTF.

The chain joins TRBV4-1 to TRBJ1-2, with D possibly matching TRBD1 (5 bases). CDR1 and CDR2 from the germline V gene are MGHRA and YSYEKL. Deletions cut 3 bases from V and 4 bases from J, with 18 bases between. This CDR3 is 16 amino acids long. CDR3 sequence reads: CASSHGTREEGYGYTF. CDR3 nucleotides: TGCGCCAGCAGCCACGGGACCCGGGAGGAAGGCTATGGCTACACCTTC.

V is TRBV6-5 and J is TRBJ2-1; D is possibly TRBD1 (6 bases). V lost 6 bases and J 7 bases, leaving 10 bases between the germline ends. The germline V gene has CDR1 MNHEY and CDR2 SVGAGI. The CDR3 is made up of 12 amino acids. CDR3 sequence: CASSPGHNEQFF. CDR3 DNA: TGTGCCAGCAGCCCGGGACATAATGAGCAGTTCTTC.

The rearrangement links TRBV7-8 to TRBJ2-7; 10 bases match TRBD1. With 3 bases clipped from V and 2 bases from J, the junction kept 1 base outside the gene matches. This CDR3 has 14 residues. Germline lookup yields CDR1 SGHVS and CDR2 FQNEAQ. The CDR3: CASSLGTGAYEQYF. In DNA form, the CDR3 reads TGTGCCAGCAGCTTGGGGACAGGGGCCTACGAGCAGTACTTC.

This clone was detected only once. The genes are TRBV5-1 and TRBJ2-2; possibly TRBD2 for D (5 bases). Trimming took 2 bases from V and 4 from J, leaving 18 bases between them. Germline V gene data show CDR1 as SGHRS and CDR2 as YFSETQ. The CDR3 contains 17 residues. The CDR3 nucleotides are TGCGCCAGCAGCTTCATGTCCCTAGCTGGAGGCACCGGGGAGCTGTTTTTT. This encodes CASSFMSLAGGTGELFF.

V gene TRBV6-5 combines with J gene TRBJ1-5; 9 nucleotides line up with TRBD1. Germline loops: CDR1 MNHEY, CDR2 SVGAGI. The CDR3 spans 15 residues. Unmatched junction bases numbered 8, after V lost 11 bases and J lost 0 bases. The CDR3 region has the DNA TGTGCCTGCGGGACAGGGATATATAGCAATCAGCCCCAGCATTTT. This encodes CACGTGIYSNQPQHF.

The genes are TRBV6-6 and TRBJ2-7; a weak D match, TRBD1 (5 bases). This CDR3 contains 13 residues. Germline CDR1 reads MNHNY; CDR2 reads SVGAGI (reference sequence). The V end lost 5 bases, the J end lost 3 bases, and 11 bases lay between the germline ends. CDR3 in amino acids: CASSRGPGYEQYF. CDR3 DNA: TGTGCCAGCAGTAGGGGCCCAGGCTACGAGCAGTACTTC.

The gene calls are TRBV5-1 and TRBJ1-1; D remains unclear. Looked up from germline, CDR1 is SGHRS and CDR2 is YFSETQ. The V end was cut by 0 bases, the J end by 1 base, with 7 bases between. This CDR3 has 14 amino acids. This chain's CDR3 is CASSLESQNTEAFF. CDR3 DNA: TGCGCCAGCAGCTTGGAATCACAGAACACTGAAGCTTTCTTT. The variable domain in full, with the rest retrieved from reference TRBV5-1 and TRBJ1-1, is KAGVTQTPRYLIKTRGQQVTLSCSPISGHRSVSWYQQTPGQGLQFLFEYFSETQRNKGNFPGRFSGRQFSNSRSEMNVSTLELGDSALYLCASSLESQNTEAFFGQGTRLTVV.

The rearrangement uses TRBV5-4 and TRBJ2-3; 9 bases fit TRBD2. The CDR3 runs 16 residues. CDR1 SGHNT and CDR2 YYREEE come from the germline V gene (reference sequence). J was trimmed by 4 bases and V by 2 bases; bases with no gene match: 8. This chain's CDR3 is CASSLRGGGAADTQYF. CDR3 nucleotides: TGTGCCAGCAGCTTACGTGGCGGGGGGGCCGCAGATACGCAGTATTTT.

The V and J genes are TRBV5-6 and TRBJ1-3; no clear D. This CDR3 contains 14 residues. Between the trimmed V and J ends, which lost 2 bases and 4 bases, there was a span of 10 bases. Germline V gene lookup returns CDR1 SGHDT and CDR2 YYEEEE. CDR3 protein: CASSFGISGNTIYF. The CDR3 nucleotides are TGTGCCAGCAGCTTCGGTATCTCGGGAAACACCATATATTTT.